The present TCR beta chain was sequenced within a study of T cells after yellow fever vaccination. Overall study results and limits: Clones from primary vaccination mostly reappeared after the booster (roughly 95% CD4, around 90% CD8).

V shed 0 bases and J shed 3 bases, with 10 bases lying between them. CDR1 and CDR2 from the germline V gene are SGHRS and YFSETQ. CDR3 size: 15 residues. This clonotype occurred many times. What it binds is not known. TCRdb reprocessed the 5' RACE reads via MiXCR and lists one record per CDR3 protein. Among under 400,000 distinct CDR3 sequences listed, about 9.9% were seen once. V and J are TRBV5-1 and TRBJ1-5, with D perhaps matching TRBD1 (5 bases). The clonotype was recovered from a man aged 18 to 30 who received the YFV17D yellow fever vaccine. The starting material was PBMCs, obtained on the day of the first yellow fever vaccination. The CDR3 nucleotides are TGCGCCAGCAGCTTGGACGGGGGAGACAATCAGCCCCAGCATTTT. This sequence encodes CASSLDGGDNQPQHF.